This T cell receptor (beta chain) was sequenced during a study of regulatory T cells in long-lasting Graves disease. Indicated time point: persistent/refractory GD, antithyroid drugs over 5 years with positive TRAb. Extracted RNA from PBMCs served as the source of the TCR library. Guidelines of the American Thyroid Association were used to diagnose Graves' disease. This clonotype occurred many times. The CDR3 is 16 residues long. V dropped 3 bases and J dropped 1; count of bases not matched to a gene: 3. Per germline, CDR1 SGHTA and CDR2 FQGNSA. Arm-PCR with iRepertoire HTBI primers amplified the CDR3 regions for these TCR beta libraries. TCRdb passed the multiplex PCR reads through MiXCR, listing each CDR3 protein once. The table lists roughly 500,000 distinct CDR3 sequences, about 20% of them singletons.

The J gene is TRBJ2-5, the V gene TRBV7-2, with TRBD1 identical over 12 bases. The material was peripheral blood mononuclear cells (PBMCs), obtained when the disease was refractory, from a patient treated with antithyroid drugs. The source is a female donor with Graves disease. The CDR3 coding sequence is TGTGCCAGCAGCTTCCGGGACAGGGGGCTCCAAGAGACCCAGTACTTC. It yields the protein CASSFRDRGLQETQYF.